This T cell receptor beta chain was profiled in a study of T cells after posttransplantation cyclophosphamide. Busulfan-fludarabine conditioning, marrow transplant, and cyclophosphamide on days +3 and +4 were administered. This CDR3 is 14 amino acids long. The ends were cut back, 1 base at V and 4 bases at J, with 10 bases in the middle. Germline V gene data show CDR1 as MDHEN and CDR2 as SYDVKM. Regarding the study as a whole: Skin or GI-infiltrating T cells shared few TRB sequences with blood. Donor-recipient repertoire similarity was low at 1-2 months, rising over year one.

A remark on this clone: Its antigen is as yet unknown.

The data were produced by immunoSEQ multiplex PCR, yet TCRdb's version contains in-frame clones alone and is incomplete. The table includes approximately 40,000 clones, roughly 73% detected once. The sample consisted of CD4+ T cells sorted from blood, taken around 2,000 days after a stem cell transplant with posttransplant cyclophosphamide. This sequence originates from a female patient in her forties who received an allogeneic stem cell transplant from a related donor, was CMV-positive, and had no GVHD. The graft donor may account for some of the T cells. This chain connects TRBV28 to TRBJ2-5; a weak D match, TRBD2 (7 bases). The CDR3 spells CASSLSGGPETQYF. CDR3 DNA: TGTGCCAGCAGTTTATCCGGGGGGCCAGAGACCCAGTACTTC.